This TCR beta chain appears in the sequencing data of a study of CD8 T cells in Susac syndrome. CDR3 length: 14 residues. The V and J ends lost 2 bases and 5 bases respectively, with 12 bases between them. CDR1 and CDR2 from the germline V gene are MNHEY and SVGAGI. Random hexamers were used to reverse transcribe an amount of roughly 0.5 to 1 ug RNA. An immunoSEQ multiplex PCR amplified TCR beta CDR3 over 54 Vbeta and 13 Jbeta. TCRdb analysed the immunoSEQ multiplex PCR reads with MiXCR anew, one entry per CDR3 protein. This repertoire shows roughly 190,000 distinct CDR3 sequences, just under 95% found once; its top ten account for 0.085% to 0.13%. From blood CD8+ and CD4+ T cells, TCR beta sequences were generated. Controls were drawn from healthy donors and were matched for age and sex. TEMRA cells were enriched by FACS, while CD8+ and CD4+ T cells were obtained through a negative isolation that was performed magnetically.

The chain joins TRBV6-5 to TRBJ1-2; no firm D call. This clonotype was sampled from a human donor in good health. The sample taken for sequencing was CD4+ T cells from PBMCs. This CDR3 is CASSYTPGRYGYTF. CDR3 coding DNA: TGTGCCAGCAGTTACACACCTGGACGGTATGGCTACACCTTC.